This T cell receptor (beta chain) was observed in a study of blood T cell repertoires in COVID-19 (dated by TCRdb to about 2020). For the wider study: The collaborator samples originated in the United States, Italy and Spain and spanned the acute and convalescent phases of COVID-19. The material from the prospective study consisted of cDNA or gDNA derived from T cells, B-cell-depleted T cells, or PBMCs. The repertoires were made available in a free public database intended to serve as a resource for research on the immune response to SARS-CoV-2. Sample metadata almost always included a de-identified subject ID, COVID-19 status, age in years and sex. The samples were drawn from two sources: the first 160 participants of the ongoing ImmuneRACE study, and approximately 1,300 subjects contributed by 6 global collaborators. HLA class I and class II types, where available, came from metadata supplied by the sample provider rather than from assay-based typing. Subjects who had been exposed to COVID-19, were actively infected with it, or had recovered from it provided the deeply sampled blood TCRbeta repertoires that made up the dataset.

Trimming takes 0 bases from V and 0 bases from J, and the germline ends sit 7 bases apart. For CDR1 and CDR2, the germline V gene lists SGHDT and YYEEEE. The CDR3 runs 16 amino acids, cysteine and phenylalanine included. Here the CDR3 DNA is all that survives: 48 bases in frame from base 1. General findings and caveats noted by the study authors: The amount of clinical and demographic metadata varied by source and participant and was provided uncurated.

A remark on this clone: The target of this receptor is not known. No much larger clone exists at a distance of one base, and base qualities are not known.

The immunoSEQ Assay, a bias-controlled multiplex PCR, was used to amplify TCRbeta CDR3 regions from genomic DNA. On the authors' methods: Nucleated cell counts per sample were estimated from amplification of reference gene primers within the assay. To quantify the absolute abundance of each unique TCRbeta CDR3 rearrangement, sequence reads were collapsed and filtered. For each sample, productive Simpson clonality was calculated as the square root of Simpson's diversity index over productive rearrangements. TCRdb carries this immuneACCESS record with in-frame sequences only. Its versions omit some clonotypes, under half of them owing to an unresolved V gene in the studies checked, with the rest unexplained. Clonal size and the V and J genes are those of that table, whereas D and trimming came from the DNA. For this sample the table gives about 160,000 clones, of which 80% to 85% were detected only once. The ten top clones hold nearly 8% of the sample.

Participants in the prospective study were aged about 18 to 89 years, lived in under 30 United States geographic areas, and enrolled through a virtual design. In the prospective study, cohorts were assigned on the basis of participant-reported clinical history obtained from a screening survey and a study questionnaire. For ImmuneRACE Cohort 3, a participant was defined as recovered based on two consecutive negative NP/OP PCR tests, clearance by a healthcare professional, or resolution of symptoms. Each participant in the prospective study had whole blood, serum and a nasopharyngeal or oropharyngeal swab collected by mobile phlebotomists. Participants in the prospective study had the option to provide additional blood draws and questionnaires over an approximately 2-month period. Before DNA extraction, prospective study blood samples were shipped either frozen or at room temperature.

The sample consisted of PBMCs or T cells enriched from blood (not recorded which). The TCR comes from a woman aged 45 to 65 who had recovered from COVID-19. The V and J segments used are TRBV5-6 and TRBJ1-6, with an unclear D gene assignment. The CDR3 region reads CASSLDGDSYNSPLHF. DNA sequence: TGTGCCAGCAGCTTGGACGGGGACTCCTATAATTCACCCCTCCACTTT.